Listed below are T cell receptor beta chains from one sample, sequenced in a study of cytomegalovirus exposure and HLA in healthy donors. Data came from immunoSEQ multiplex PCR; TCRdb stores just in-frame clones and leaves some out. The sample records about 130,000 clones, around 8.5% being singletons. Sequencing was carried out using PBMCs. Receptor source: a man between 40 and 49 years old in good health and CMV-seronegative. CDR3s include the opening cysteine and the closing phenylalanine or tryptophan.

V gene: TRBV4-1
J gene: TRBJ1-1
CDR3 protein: CASSRGGDSYEAFF

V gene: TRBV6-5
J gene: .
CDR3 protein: CASSAKGGRFYEQYF

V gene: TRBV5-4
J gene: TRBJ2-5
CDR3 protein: CASSLPVVTETQYF

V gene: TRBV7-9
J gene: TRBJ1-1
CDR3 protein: CASSYTENTEAFF

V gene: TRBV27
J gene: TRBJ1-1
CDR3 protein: CASSLQGFTEAFF

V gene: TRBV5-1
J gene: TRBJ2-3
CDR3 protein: CASRGLAGGKGTDTQYF

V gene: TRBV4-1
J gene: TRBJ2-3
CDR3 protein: CASSSRNKERVDTQYF

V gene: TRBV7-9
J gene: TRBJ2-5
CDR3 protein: CASRQQGAGETQYF

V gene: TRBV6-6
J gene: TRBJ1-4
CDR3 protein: CASSSPGGEKLFF

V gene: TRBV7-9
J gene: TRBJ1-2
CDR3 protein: CASRPIERGYTF

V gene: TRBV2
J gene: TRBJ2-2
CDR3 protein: CASRGLETGELFF

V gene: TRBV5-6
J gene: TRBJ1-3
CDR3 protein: CASSLPGQINTIYF

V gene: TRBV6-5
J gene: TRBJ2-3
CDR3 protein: CASRTSGGADTQYF

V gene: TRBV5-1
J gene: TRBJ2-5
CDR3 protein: CASSLLETQYF

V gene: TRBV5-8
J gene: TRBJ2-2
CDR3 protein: CATRQASNTGELFF

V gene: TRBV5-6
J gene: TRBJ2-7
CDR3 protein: CASGVQGDVYEQYF

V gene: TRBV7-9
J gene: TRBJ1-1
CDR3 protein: CASSLGRGGLGAFF

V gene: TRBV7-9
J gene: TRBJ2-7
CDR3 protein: CASSQAAGSYEQYF

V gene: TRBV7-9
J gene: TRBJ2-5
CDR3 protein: CASSALSGQTQYF

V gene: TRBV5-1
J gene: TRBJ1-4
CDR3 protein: CASSLGTVAEKLFF

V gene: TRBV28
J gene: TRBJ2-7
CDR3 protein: CASSLIVDGGSYEQYF

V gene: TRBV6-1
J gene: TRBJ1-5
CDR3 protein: CASTRRTSDQPQHF

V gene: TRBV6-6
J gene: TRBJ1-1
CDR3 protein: CASADRGLGTTEAFF

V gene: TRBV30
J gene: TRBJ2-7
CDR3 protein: CAWMTGTGAREQYF

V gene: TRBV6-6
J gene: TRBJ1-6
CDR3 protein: CASRQASSYNSPLHF

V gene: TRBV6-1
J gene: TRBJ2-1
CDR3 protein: CASSETESYNEQFF

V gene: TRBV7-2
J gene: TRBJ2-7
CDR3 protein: CASSPLPGVSGKAGYF

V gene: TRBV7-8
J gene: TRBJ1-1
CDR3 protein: CASSLGGQTEAFF

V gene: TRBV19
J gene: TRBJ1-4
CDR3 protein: CASSTQIGATNEKLFF

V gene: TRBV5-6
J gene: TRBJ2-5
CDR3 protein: CVSSRLARGGTQYF

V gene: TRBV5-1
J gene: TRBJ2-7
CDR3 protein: CASSLASGLNSYEQYF

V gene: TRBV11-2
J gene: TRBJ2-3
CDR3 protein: CASSLDPPGADTQYF

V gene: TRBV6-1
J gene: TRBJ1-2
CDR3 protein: CASSDMTGGNGYTF

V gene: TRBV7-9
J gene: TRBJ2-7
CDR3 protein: CASSLTGPYEQYF